These 27 T cell receptor beta chains share one sample of origin, sequenced in a study of tumor-infiltrating lymphocytes in primary liver carcinoma. Priming with a constant-region primer yielded TCR beta cDNA from about 480 ng total RNA. Libraries covering TCR beta were generated through three nested multiplex PCR rounds (using a slightly modified ARM-PCR). TRBV1-TRBV30 forward primers paired with a C-beta reverse primer were used in the first two PCR rounds, which ran roughly 10 cycles each. Using its own MiXCR run on the multiplex PCR reads, TCRdb lists one record per CDR3 protein. The table lists 300,000 to 400,000 distinct CDR3 sequences, less than 70% of them singletons. The study extracted blood RNA from unsorted whole blood and also extracted germline DNA. The specimen was peripheral blood. Receptor source: a man in his forties with primary liver carcinoma and hepatitis B virus infection.

This sequence joins TRBV11-1 and TRBJ2-2; D not resolved. This CDR3 region has 15 residues. Germline V gives CDR1 SGHAT, CDR2 FQDESV (reference sequence). The CDR3 DNA follows: TGTGCTAACAGCTTAGTAGGGTTGAACACCGGGGAGCTGTTTTTT. Protein product: CANSLVGLNTGELFF.

Of note for this clonotype: A single base separates this from a much larger clone, so it may be a read error. This chain connects TRBV4-2 to TRBJ2-7, with 7 bases identical to TRBD1. The CDR3 is made up of 13 amino acids. Germline-derived CDR1 and CDR2 are LGHNA and YNFKEQ. The CDR3 sequence: CASSEDRDYEQYF. CDR3 coding DNA: TGTGCCAGCAGCGAAGACAGGGACTACGAGCAGTACTTC.

A word on this clonotype: Relative to the germline gene, one junction end is altered; a read error may explain this. The chain has TRBV11-2 and TRBJ2-5; D call uncertain. Germline assignment: CDR1 SGHAT and CDR2 FQNNGV. The CDR3 runs to 19 residues. The DNA for the CDR3 is TGTGTCAGCAGTAGAATACCTCACGGATTCTGGGATAAGGGAGAGACCCAGTACTTC. Amino acids: CVSSRIPHGFWDKGETQYF.

This clonotype occurred many times. The chain is built from TRBV12-3 or TRBV12-4 and TRBJ2-7, with 7 bases that match TRBD1. This CDR3 region has 15 residues. V was clipped by 4 bases and J by 0 bases; unmatched bases: 6. CDR3 DNA sequence: TGTGCCAGCAGTTCGACAGGGTCTAGCTCCTACGAGCAGTACTTC. Translating gives CASSSTGSSSYEQYF.

To note about this clonotype: The junction does not match germline at one end; this may be a read error. The chain links TRBV11-2 to TRBJ2-1; 7 nucleotides agree with TRBD2. Looked up from germline, CDR1 is SGHAT and CDR2 is FQNNGV. This CDR3 has 16 amino acids. In DNA form, the CDR3 reads TGTCCCAGCAGCTTAGTAGGGGACGGGAGGTTAAGCGAGCAGTTCTTC. Translating gives CPSSLVGDGRLSEQFF.

This clonotype appeared many times. This chain joins TRBV12-3 or TRBV12-4 and TRBJ2-1; no clear D gene. The CDR3 extends over 16 amino acids. V was pared by 5 bases and J by 0 bases, with 14 bases between. CDR3 residues: CASSPPSSSSYNEQFF. CDR3 nucleotide sequence: TGTGCCAGCAGTCCTCCATCGAGTAGCTCCTACAATGAGCAGTTCTTC.

This clonotype was recorded many times. V is TRBV11-2 and J is TRBJ2-5; 11 bases are shared with TRBD2. V lost 5 bases to trimming and J lost 4 bases; unmatched junction nucleotides: 18. Germline-derived CDR1 and CDR2 are SGHAT and FQNNGV. The CDR3 has 19 amino acids. DNA for the CDR3: TGTGCCAGCAGCGTAAGGACACCCTGGAGTAGCGGGAGGGTAGAGACCCAGTACTTC. Translation: CASSVRTPWSSGRVETQYF.

On this clonotype: Being one base from a much bigger clone, this may be a read error. V gene TRBV5-6 combines with J gene TRBJ2-4, with D possibly being TRBD2 (5 bases). The CDR3 is 13 amino acids. The germline CDR1 and CDR2 sequences are SGHDT and YYEEEE. Written as DNA, the CDR3 is TGTGCCAGCAGCGCCGGTTCGGGAAACACTCAGTACTTC. Protein product: CASSAGSGNTQYF.

This clonotype was detected ten times or more. CDR3 DNA: TGCAGCGTTGGCGAGGCAAGGGGAGAGACCCAGTACTTC. Translated, it gives CSVGEARGETQYF. This chain connects TRBV29-1 to TRBJ2-5; D possibly corresponds to TRBD1 (5 bases). The CDR3 runs to 13 residues. The V and J ends lost 4 bases and 4 bases respectively, with 13 bases between them. The germline gives CDR1 SQVTM, CDR2 ANQGSEA.

To note about this clonotype: A much more abundant neighbour one base away suggests this may be a read error. Likely a read error: the CDR3 ends without its conserved phenylalanine or tryptophan. This chain connects TRBV12-3 or TRBV12-4 to TRBJ2-7, with D hard to call. CDR3 length: 13 residues. The germline V and J ends were trimmed by 6 bases and 0 bases, with 9 bases remaining between them. The chain's CDR3 is CASRTSYSYEQYS. The CDR3 DNA reads as TGTGCCAGCAGGACTTCCTACTCCTACGAGCAGTACTCC.

Comments on this clonotype: This may be a read error: a much more frequent sequence differs by one nucleotide. The chain joins TRBV6-5 to TRBJ1-2; unclear D gene. V shed 7 bases and J shed 6 bases, with 15 bases lying between them. Germline V gene lookup returns CDR1 MNHEY and CDR2 SVGAGI. The CDR3 has 13 amino acids. The CDR3 region has the DNA TGTGCCAGCACCACAGAAGGGTCCGATGGCTACACCTTC. It encodes CASTTEGSDGYTF.

A word on this clonotype: At one boundary the junction diverges from the germline segment, which might be a read error. This chain links TRBV4-2 with TRBJ1-1, with 10 nucleotides matching TRBD1. Germline V gene sequence: CDR1 LGHNA, CDR2 YNFKEQ. The CDR3 is 15 residues long. CDR3 sequence (DNA): TGTGCCAGCAACCAAGATAGGACAGGGGGCACTGAAGCTTTCTTT. Its protein product is CASNQDRTGGTEAFF.

A word on this clonotype: A much larger clonotype is one base distant, so this may be a read error. The rearrangement links TRBV10-2 to TRBJ2-1; D gene ambiguous. The CDR3 contains 17 residues. Per germline, CDR1 WSHSY and CDR2 SAAADI. Between the trimmed V and J ends, which lost 1 base and 8 bases, there was a span of 21 bases. In DNA form, the CDR3 reads TGCGCCAGCAGTGAGTTTGTAGTCGTCGGTTTGTCGGATGAGCAGTTCTTC. This translates into CASSEFVVVGLSDEQFF.

This chain connects TRBV13 to TRBJ2-7, with 8 positions matching TRBD2. V was pared by 3 bases and J by 2 bases, with 0 bases of the junction left unmatched. Germline V gene sequence: CDR1 PRHDT, CDR2 FYEKMQ (reference sequence). This CDR3 has 13 amino acids. CDR3 loop: CASSFSGAYEQYF. In DNA form, the CDR3 reads TGTGCCAGCAGCTTTAGCGGGGCCTACGAGCAGTACTTC.

Worth noting for this clonotype: Just one base apart from a much larger clone, this may be a read error. The rearrangement joins TRBV4-1 to TRBJ1-4, with 11 bases identical to TRBD1. Germline V gives CDR1 MGHRA, CDR2 YSYEKL. The CDR3 consists of 15 residues. The V gene end was trimmed by 3 bases and the J gene end by 8 bases; junction bases not matched to a gene: 5. CDR3 sequence (DNA): TGCGCCAGCAGCCATACAGGACAGGGGGCAGAAAAACTGTTTTTT. Translating it yields CASSHTGQGAEKLFF.

About this clonotype itself: At one of its ends the junction is not consistent with the germline gene, which may arise from a read error. The rearrangement links TRBV5-4 to TRBJ2-7; 12 bases align to TRBD2. CDR1 SGHNT and CDR2 YYREEE come from the germline V gene (reference sequence). CDR3 length: 15 residues. CDR3 in amino acids: CACSEELAGGDEQYF. The CDR3 DNA reads TGTGCCTGCAGCGAGGAACTAGCGGGAGGTGACGAGCAGTACTTC.

On this clonotype itself: The junction does not match germline at one end; this may be a read error. The chain links TRBV5-5 to TRBJ2-7, with TRBD1 matching over 9 bases. Germline V CDR1 and CDR2: SGHKS, YYEKEE (reference sequence). The CDR3 length is 13 residues. The CDR3 sequence is CTSSYGTGNEQYF. CDR3 nucleotide sequence: TGTACCAGCAGCTATGGGACAGGGAACGAGCAGTACTTC.

A note on this clonotype: A read error may be the cause here, since a much bigger clone is one base away. V and J are TRBV6-5 and TRBJ2-7; 11 positions match TRBD1. Germline loops: CDR1 MNHEY, CDR2 SVGAGI. The CDR3 sequence is 19 residues long. CDR3 protein: CASSYRTGGLAGKAYEHYF. For the CDR3, the DNA is TGTGCCAGCAGTTACCGGACAGGGGGCCTAGCGGGCAAGGCCTACGAGCACTACTTC.

Remarks on this clonotype: One base away lies a much larger clone, so this may be a sequencing read error. This chain joins TRBV6-2 or TRBV6-3 and TRBJ2-7; D ambiguous. This CDR3 is 11 amino acids long. The germline gives CDR1 MNHEY, CDR2 SVGEGT. The CDR3 spells CACSNPSEQYF. The CDR3 nucleotides are TGTGCCTGCAGTAACCCTAGCGAGCAGTACTTC.

Regarding this clonotype: An end of the junction differs from the germline gene, which may be a read error. This chain connects TRBV7-8 to TRBJ2-7; D is perhaps TRBD1 (6 bases). The germline CDR1 and CDR2 sequences are SGHVS and FQNEAQ. This CDR3 is 14 amino acids long. CDR3 sequence: CVSSFGTYSYEQYF. The CDR3 bases are TGTGTCAGCAGCTTCGGGACATACTCCTACGAGCAGTACTTC.

As for this clonotype: This CDR3 fails to terminate in the conserved phenylalanine or tryptophan, so it likely reflects a read error. The CDR3 here is CASSPRERGTDTQYS. CDR3 sequence (DNA): TGCGCCAGCAGCCCGAGGGAAAGGGGCACAGATACACAGTATTCT. This chain uses TRBV4-1 with TRBJ2-3; D tentatively reads TRBD1 or TRBD2 (5 bases each). Germline V gives CDR1 MGHRA, CDR2 YSYEKL. CDR3 length: 15 amino acids.

The chain has TRBV12-3 or TRBV12-4 and TRBJ2-7; tentatively, D is TRBD1 (6 bases). The V end lost 10 bases, the J end lost 4 bases, and 20 bases lay between the germline ends. CDR3 length: 14 residues. The CDR3, as DNA: TGTGCCAACCCTGCACAGGGTTTGGCATACGAGCAGTACTTC. Translated, it gives CANPAQGLAYEQYF.

Concerning this clonotype: Mismatch with germline at one junction end may stem from a read error. The chain carries TRBV7-9 and TRBJ1-1; D is perhaps TRBD1 (5 bases). This CDR3 is 15 amino acids long. Germline V CDR1 and CDR2: SEHNR, FQNEAQ (reference sequence). For the CDR3, the DNA is TGTGCCAGCAGCTCGCCGACGGCGGTGGGGACTGAAGCTTTCTTC. Translation gives CASSSPTAVGTEAFF.

The chain carries TRBV11-2 and TRBJ2-2; 12 nucleotides agree with TRBD2. Trimming removed 5 bases from V and 7 bases from J; junction bases left unmatched: 11. The CDR3 totals 17 residues. CDR1 and CDR2 from the germline V gene are SGHAT and FQNNGV. As DNA, the CDR3 is TGTGCCAGCAGCCGAGCGACGACTAGCGGGAGAAGCGGGGAGCTGTTTTTT. Translating gives CASSRATTSGRSGELFF. Full variable domain (outside the CDR3, taken from reference TRBV11-2 and TRBJ2-2): EAGVAQSPRYKIIEKRQSVAFWCNPISGHATLYWYQQILGQGPKLLIQFQNNGVVDDSQLPKDRFSAERLKGVDSTLKIQPAKLEDSAVYLCASSRATTSGRSGELFFGEGSRLTVL.

This clonotype showed up just once. It may be a read error: a sequence one base away is much more abundant. The CDR3 DNA reads as TGCAGCGTCAGGGGACGGGGAGAAACTGAAGCTTTCTTT. It is translated as CSVRGRGETEAFF. This rearrangement joins TRBV29-1 to TRBJ1-1; weak D call: TRBD1 (6 bases). Germline V lookup: CDR1 SQVTM, CDR2 ANQGSEA. The CDR3 is 13 residues long. Deletions cut 6 bases from V and 5 bases from J, with 16 bases between.

In this sample, this clonotype turned up many times. V and J are TRBV10-2 and TRBJ2-7; TRBD2 agrees at 8 bases. Per the germline V gene, CDR1 is WSHSY and CDR2 is SAAADI. The CDR3 consists of 18 residues. V lost 2 bases to trimming and J lost 4 bases; unmatched junction nucleotides: 16. CDR3 DNA sequence: TGCGCCAGCAGTGAGAATGGTTGGTCTAGCGGGTTCCAATACGAGCAGTACTTC. This sequence encodes CASSENGWSSGFQYEQYF.

Concerning this clonotype itself: One junction end does not reproduce the germline sequence, and a read error may be involved. The chain links TRBV11-2 to TRBJ2-1; D gene unclear. The CDR3 has 13 amino acids. In germline, CDR1 is SGHAT, CDR2 FQNNGV. CDR3 in DNA: TGTGACAGCAGCCTAGGTCGGGTTAATGAGCAGTTCTTC. As protein: CDSSLGRVNEQFF.